This record concerns one T cell receptor (beta chain) sequence. Its target is not known. The CDR3 length is 11 residues. Germline CDR1 reads KGHSH; CDR2 reads LQKENI. This record comes from a study of monozygotic twins with inflammatory bowel disease. The study, taken as a whole, reports: Versus healthy twins, IBD patients showed fewer clonotypes shared with others, especially with disease activity.

The UMIs carried a 6-nucleotide sample barcode, and they were added by template switching. Each CDR3 protein gets one entry in TCRdb, which reprocessed the 5' RACE reads and gives no DNA. This repertoire includes approximately 400,000 distinct CDR3 sequences. Sample: blood. The chain has TRBV18 and TRBJ1-2. This sequence originates from a human donor with ulcerative colitis or Crohn's disease, or a healthy co-twin of an affected twin (not recorded which). This CDR3 is CASSPLEGYTF.